This record concerns one T cell receptor beta chain sequence. Its antigen is not known. This sample is drawn from a study of cytomegalovirus exposure and HLA in healthy donors. This CDR3 region has 14 residues. Germline loops: CDR1 MNHEY, CDR2 SMNVEV (reference sequence). The ends lost 3 bases at V and 4 bases at J; junction bases unmatched: 4. PCR primers comprised 60 Vbeta and 13 Jbeta primers. Method: immunoSEQ multiplex PCR; TCRdb's copy keeps in-frame clones and lacks some. The sample holds about 140,000 clones, roughly 82% seen once. Findings and limits, study-wide: The study put 160 or so TCR beta chains on its list as cytomegalovirus-associated.

This clonotype was obtained from a man between 18 and 29 years old in good health and CMV-seropositive. The chain links TRBV27 to TRBJ2-7, with 9 positions matching TRBD1. The sample comprised PBMCs. The CDR3 coding sequence is TGTGCCAGCAGTTTGGAAGGGACAGGGTACGAGCAGTACTTC. Protein: CASSLEGTGYEQYF.